This T cell receptor beta chain derives from a study of OX40 agonist ivuxolimab in advanced cancers. General notes on the study: Ivuxolimab was an agonistic, fully human IgG2 monoclonal antibody directed against OX40 (CD134), a costimulatory receptor. Intravenous ivuxolimab was administered to patients every 2 weeks at six dose levels: 0.01, 0.1, 0.3, 1.5, 3 and 10 mg/kg. Of the roughly 53 patients in dose escalation, some 19 had hepatocellular carcinoma, some 15 had melanoma, 9 had renal cell carcinoma and 9 had head and neck cancer. In the dose-escalation cohort, 65% to 90% of patients were male, and the mean age was approximately 60 years, with a range of about 23 to 90. Prior anti-PD-1, anti-PD-L1 or anti-CTLA-4 therapy was permitted, and approximately 41% of dose-escalation patients had received checkpoint inhibitors. Partial responses occurred in three dose-escalation patients, of whom one had hepatocellular carcinoma and two had cutaneous melanoma. Peripheral TCRbeta sequencing aimed to test whether ivuxolimab altered TCR sequence diversity and caused clonal T-cell expansion. The paper describes the monotherapy dose-escalation part (N of about 50 patients) of the phase I trial of ivuxolimab. Findings and caveats that apply to the study as a whole: At doses of 0.1 to 3.0 mg/kg, clonal expansion of both CD4+ and CD8+ blood T cells was observed from baseline to week 6. After ivuxolimab, more expanded clones were found on average in CD8+ T cells than in CD4+ T cells. In the 0.1-3.0 mg/kg groups, partial responders were among the patients with the lowest normalized peripheral clonal expansion, particularly in CD8+ T cells. Antigen specificity was not determined for the clonally expanded peripheral T cells. Low levels of normalized T-cell clonal expansion were also shown by some nonresponding patients.

The trial excluded patients who had a history of autoimmune disease or were on systemic immunosuppression. Peripheral blood for TCR sequencing was drawn from every dose cohort at baseline, at cycle 4 day 1 and at cycle 7 day 1. The samples were taken from a phase I, first-in-human, multicenter, open-label dose-escalation trial of ivuxolimab. Adults with locally advanced or metastatic melanoma, renal cell carcinoma, hepatocellular carcinoma or head and neck squamous cell carcinoma were enrolled in the trial. Before TCR sequencing, CD4+ T cells and CD8+ T cells from peripheral blood were sorted into separate populations. On this clone: The target of this receptor is not known. The germline gene is not matched at one end of the junction; a read error may be the cause.

To sequence the TCRbeta CDR3 region, genomic DNA was isolated from the sorted cells. TCRbeta CDR3 regions were sequenced using the immunoSEQ Assay. TCRdb obtained this table from immuneACCESS and retained in-frame rearrangements with V and J assigned. These tables miss some clones; where compared with another copy, unresolved V genes account for less than half of the shortfall, and the remainder is unexplained. Recorded for this sample are 75,000 to 90,000 clones; roughly 85% of them occurred a single time. The ten largest clonotypes hold 2% to 3% of the sample. The sequences come from CD4+ or CD8+ T cells sorted from blood, collected in a trial of the OX40 agonist ivuxolimab. The TCR was taken from an adult with an advanced solid tumor such as melanoma, head and neck, liver or kidney cancer.

The CDR3 reads as follows: CASSTKPGLAGVLFF. The DNA sequence is given as TGTGCTAGCAGCACGAAGCCGGGACTAGCGGGGGTCCTGTTCTTC. The V and J genes are TRBV7-7 and TRBJ2-1; TRBD2 matches 14 bases in the middle. The CDR3 goes from the cysteine to the phenylalanine over 15 residues. Only CDR3 DNA is held: 45 bases, read in frame from base 1. Per the germline V gene (reference sequence), SSHAT is the CDR1 and FNYEAQ is the CDR2.